This entry describes one T cell receptor beta chain. The sample belongs to a study of blood T cell repertoires in COVID-19. TCRdb's table, derived via immunoSEQ multiplex PCR, lists solely in-frame clones and lacks some. Among roughly 140,000 clones, about 85% were seen once, and the ten largest hold 3%. This CDR3 is 15 amino acids long. Trimming at V came to 2 bases and at J to 6 bases, leaving 5 bases not matched to a gene. CDR1 and CDR2 from the germline V gene are SGHTS and YDEGEE. The sequenced material came from peripheral blood. This clonotype was obtained from a woman between 40 and 55 years old with active or convalescent COVID-19. V is TRBV5-8 and J is TRBJ2-1, with 10 bases identical to TRBD2. The CDR3 here is CASSFPAGGINEQFF. As DNA, the CDR3 is TGTGCCAGCAGCTTCCCAGCGGGAGGGATCAATGAGCAGTTCTTC.